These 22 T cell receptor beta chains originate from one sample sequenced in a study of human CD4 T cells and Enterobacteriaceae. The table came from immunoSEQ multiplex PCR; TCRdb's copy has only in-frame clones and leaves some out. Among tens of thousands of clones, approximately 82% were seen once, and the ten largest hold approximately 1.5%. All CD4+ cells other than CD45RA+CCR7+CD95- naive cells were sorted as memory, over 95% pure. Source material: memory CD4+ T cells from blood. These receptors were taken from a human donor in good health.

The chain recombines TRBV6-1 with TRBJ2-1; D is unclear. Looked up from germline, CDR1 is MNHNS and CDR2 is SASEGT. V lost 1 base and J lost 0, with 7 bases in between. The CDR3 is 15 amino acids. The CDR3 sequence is CASSEVQSSYNEQFF. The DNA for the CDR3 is TGTGCCAGCAGTGAAGTGCAGAGCTCCTACAATGAGCAGTTCTTC.

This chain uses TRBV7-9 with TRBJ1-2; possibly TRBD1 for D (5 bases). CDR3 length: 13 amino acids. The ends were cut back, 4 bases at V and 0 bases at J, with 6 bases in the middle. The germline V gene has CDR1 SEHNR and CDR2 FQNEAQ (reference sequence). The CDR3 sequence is CASSWDPNYGYTF. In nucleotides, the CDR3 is TGTGCCAGCAGCTGGGACCCTAACTATGGCTACACCTTC.

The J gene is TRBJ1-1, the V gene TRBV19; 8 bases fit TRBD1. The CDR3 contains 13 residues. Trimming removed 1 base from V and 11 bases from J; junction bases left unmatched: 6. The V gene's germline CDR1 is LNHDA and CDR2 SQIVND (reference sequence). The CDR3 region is CASSIGQGAAAFF. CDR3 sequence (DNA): TGTGCCAGTAGTATAGGCCAGGGGGCTGCGGCTTTCTTT.

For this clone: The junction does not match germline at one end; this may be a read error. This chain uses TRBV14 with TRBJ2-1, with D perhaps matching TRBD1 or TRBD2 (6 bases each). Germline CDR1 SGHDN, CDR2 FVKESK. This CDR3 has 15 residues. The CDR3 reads CASGQLRGAYNEQFF. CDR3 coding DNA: TGTGCCAGCGGCCAGCTGAGGGGGGCATACAATGAGCAGTTCTTC. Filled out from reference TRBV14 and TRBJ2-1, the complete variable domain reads EAGVTQFPSHSVIEKGQTVTLRCDPISGHDNLYWYRRVMGKEIKFLLHFVKESKQDESGMPNNRFLAERTGGTYSTLKVQPAELEDSGVYFCASGQLRGAYNEQFFGPGTRLTVL.

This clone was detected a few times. The CDR3 sequence is CASSSGGGTLPYEQYF. DNA for the CDR3: TGTGCCAGCAGCTCGGGGGGTGGGACTTTACCCTACGAGCAGTACTTC. The chain is built from TRBV7-2 and TRBJ2-7, with 7 nucleotides matching TRBD2. V trimming: 4 bases; J trimming: 2 bases; junction bases outside the gene matches: 11. Per germline, CDR1 SGHTA and CDR2 FQGNSA. The CDR3 is 16 residues long.

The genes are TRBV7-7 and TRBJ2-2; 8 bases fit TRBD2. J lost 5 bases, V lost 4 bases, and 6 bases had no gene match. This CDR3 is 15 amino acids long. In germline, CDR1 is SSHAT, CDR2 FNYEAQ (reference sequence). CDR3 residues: CASSSGTRRTGELFF. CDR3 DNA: TGTGCCAGCAGCTCCGGGACTAGAAGAACCGGGGAGCTGTTTTTT.

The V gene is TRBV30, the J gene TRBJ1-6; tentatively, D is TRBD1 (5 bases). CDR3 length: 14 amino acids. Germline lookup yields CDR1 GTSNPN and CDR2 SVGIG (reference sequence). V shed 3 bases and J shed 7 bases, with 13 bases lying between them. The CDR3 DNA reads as TGTGCCTGGAGCCGACAGAGCGCCAATTCACCCCTCCACTTT. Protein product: CAWSRQSANSPLHF.

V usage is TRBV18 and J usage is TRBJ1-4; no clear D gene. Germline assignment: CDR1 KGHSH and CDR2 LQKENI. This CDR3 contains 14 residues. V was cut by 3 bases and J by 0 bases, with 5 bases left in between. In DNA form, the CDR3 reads TGTGCCAGCTCACCCCATCCAACTAATGAAAAACTGTTTTTT. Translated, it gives CASSPHPTNEKLFF.

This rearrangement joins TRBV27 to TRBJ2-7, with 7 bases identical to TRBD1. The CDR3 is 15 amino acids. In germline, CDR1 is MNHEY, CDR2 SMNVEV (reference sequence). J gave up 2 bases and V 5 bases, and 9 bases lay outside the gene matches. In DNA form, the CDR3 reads TGTGCCAGCAGTCCGCGCAACAGGGGCCCCTACGAGCAGTACTTC. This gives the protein CASSPRNRGPYEQYF.

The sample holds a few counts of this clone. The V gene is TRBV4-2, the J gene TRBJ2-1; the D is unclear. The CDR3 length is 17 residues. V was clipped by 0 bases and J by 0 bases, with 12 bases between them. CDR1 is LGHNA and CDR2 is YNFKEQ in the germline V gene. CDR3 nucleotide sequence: TGTGCCAGCAGCCAAGATCCTGGCGCCTTCTCCTACAATGAGCAGTTCTTC. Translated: CASSQDPGAFSYNEQFF.

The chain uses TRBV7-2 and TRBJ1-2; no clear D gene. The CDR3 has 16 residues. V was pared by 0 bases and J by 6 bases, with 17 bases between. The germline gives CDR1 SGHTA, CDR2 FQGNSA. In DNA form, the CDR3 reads TGTGCCAGCAGCTTAGCGTCGGGTCTTGGACGCGATGGCTACACCTTC. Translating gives CASSLASGLGRDGYTF.

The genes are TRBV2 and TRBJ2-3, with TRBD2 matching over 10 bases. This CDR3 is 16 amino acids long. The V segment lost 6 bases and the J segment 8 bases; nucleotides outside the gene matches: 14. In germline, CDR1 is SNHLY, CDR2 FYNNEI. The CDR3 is CASSGPGLAMRATQYF. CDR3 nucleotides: TGTGCCAGCAGCGGTCCGGGACTAGCGATGAGAGCTACGCAGTATTTT.

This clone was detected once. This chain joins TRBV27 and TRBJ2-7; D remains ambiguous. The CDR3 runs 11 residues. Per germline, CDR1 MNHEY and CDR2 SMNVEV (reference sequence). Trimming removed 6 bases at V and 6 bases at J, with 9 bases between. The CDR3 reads CASSLPGEQYF. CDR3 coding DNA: TGTGCCAGCAGCCTCCCCGGCGAGCAGTACTTC.

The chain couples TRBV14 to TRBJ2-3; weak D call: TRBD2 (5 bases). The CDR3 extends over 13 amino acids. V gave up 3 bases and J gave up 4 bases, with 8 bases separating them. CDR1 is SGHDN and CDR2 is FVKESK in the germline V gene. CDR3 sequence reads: CASSQAGADTQYF. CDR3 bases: TGTGCCAGCAGCCAGGCGGGTGCAGATACGCAGTATTTT. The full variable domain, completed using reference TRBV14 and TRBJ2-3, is EAGVTQFPSHSVIEKGQTVTLRCDPISGHDNLYWYRRVMGKEIKFLLHFVKESKQDESGMPNNRFLAERTGGTYSTLKVQPAELEDSGVYFCASSQAGADTQYFGPGTRLTVL.

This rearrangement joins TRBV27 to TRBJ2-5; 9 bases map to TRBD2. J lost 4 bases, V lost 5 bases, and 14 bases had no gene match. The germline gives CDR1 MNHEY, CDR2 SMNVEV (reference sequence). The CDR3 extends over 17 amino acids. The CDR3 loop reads CASSPWEVGGRAETQYF. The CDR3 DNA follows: TGTGCCAGCAGTCCCTGGGAGGTAGGCGGGAGGGCAGAGACCCAGTACTTC.

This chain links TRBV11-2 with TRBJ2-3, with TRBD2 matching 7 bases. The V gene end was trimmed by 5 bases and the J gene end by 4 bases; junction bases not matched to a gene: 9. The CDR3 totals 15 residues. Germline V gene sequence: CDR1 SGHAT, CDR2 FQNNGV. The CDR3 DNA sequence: TGTGCCAGCAGCCCCAGGGCGGGAGTTGCAGATACGCAGTATTTT. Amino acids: CASSPRAGVADTQYF.

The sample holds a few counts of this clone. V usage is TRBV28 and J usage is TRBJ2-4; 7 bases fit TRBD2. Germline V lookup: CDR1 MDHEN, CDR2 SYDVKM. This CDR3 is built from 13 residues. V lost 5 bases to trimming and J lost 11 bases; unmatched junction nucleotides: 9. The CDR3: CASSPWTRTFQYF. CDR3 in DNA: TGTGCCAGCAGTCCCTGGACTAGAACATTTCAGTACTTC.

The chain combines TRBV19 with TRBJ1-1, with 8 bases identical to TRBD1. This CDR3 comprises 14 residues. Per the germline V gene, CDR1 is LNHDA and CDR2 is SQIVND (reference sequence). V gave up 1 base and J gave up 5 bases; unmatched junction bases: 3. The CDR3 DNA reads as TGTGCCAGTAGTATAGGACAGGGGATAACTGAAGCTTTCTTT. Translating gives CASSIGQGITEAFF.

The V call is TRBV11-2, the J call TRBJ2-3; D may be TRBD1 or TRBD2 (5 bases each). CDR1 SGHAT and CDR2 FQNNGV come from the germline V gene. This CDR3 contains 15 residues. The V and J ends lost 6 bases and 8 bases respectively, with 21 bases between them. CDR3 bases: TGTGCCAGCAGGACTCTAAGACAGTATGCGGGTACGCAGTATTTT. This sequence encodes CASRTLRQYAGTQYF.

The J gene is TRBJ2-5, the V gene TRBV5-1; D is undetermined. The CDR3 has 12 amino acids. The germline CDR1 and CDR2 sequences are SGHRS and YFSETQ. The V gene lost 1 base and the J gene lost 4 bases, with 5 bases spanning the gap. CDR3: CASSLKIETQYF. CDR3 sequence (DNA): TGCGCCAGCAGCTTGAAGATAGAGACCCAGTACTTC.

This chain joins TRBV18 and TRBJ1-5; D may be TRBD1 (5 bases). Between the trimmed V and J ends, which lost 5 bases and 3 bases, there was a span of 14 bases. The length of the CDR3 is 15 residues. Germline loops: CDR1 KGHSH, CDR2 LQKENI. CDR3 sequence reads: CASSDRGGTNQPQHF. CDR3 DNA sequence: TGTGCCAGCTCAGACCGAGGTGGGACCAATCAGCCCCAGCATTTT. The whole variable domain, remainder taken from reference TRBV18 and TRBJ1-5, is NAGVMQNPRHLVRRRGQEARLRCSPMKGHSHVYWYRQLPEEGLKFMVYLQKENIIDESGMPKERFSAEFPKEGPSILRIQQVVRGDSAAYFCASSDRGGTNQPQHFGDGTRLSIL.

This CDR3 reads CATSRDVGAYEQYF. In nucleotides, the CDR3 is TGTGCCACCAGCAGAGATGTAGGGGCCTACGAGCAGTACTTC. The chain links TRBV15 to TRBJ2-7; D is possibly TRBD1 (5 bases). From germline, CDR1 is LNHNV and CDR2 YYDKDF (reference sequence). V lost 0 bases to trimming and J lost 2 bases, with 8 bases between them. This CDR3 has 14 amino acids.